This T cell receptor beta chain was retrieved from a study of radiotherapy plus CTLA-4 blockade in lung cancer listed by TCRdb under 2018. Concerning the study at large: Objective responses occurred in 18% of enrolled patients, and 30% to 40% achieved disease control.

Results and caveats for the whole study, not just this receptor: TCR clones derived from tumors expanded in peripheral blood after treatment with radiotherapy and ipilimumab. Early dynamic changes in blood T cell clones, together with increased serum interferon-beta after radiation, were reported as the strongest predictors of response.

This clone was found a few times. What antigen it recognizes has not been identified. One base away there is no much larger clone; base qualities are not given. The study evaluated CTLA-4 blockade (ipilimumab) given together with focal radiation therapy in patients who had chemo-refractory metastatic non-small-cell lung cancer. Preparation of the library involved the immunoSEQ multiplex PCR assay. The clones in this table, taken by TCRdb from immuneACCESS, are in-frame only. Not every clone is retained; where verified, under half of the shortfall comes from an unresolved V gene, and the cause of the rest is unknown. The sample table shows more than 40,000 clones, and 82% are seen once. 2.5% to 4% of the sample is taken by the ten largest. The input for sequencing was peripheral blood, taken from a patient treated with radiotherapy plus ipilimumab. This sequence was found in a human donor with non-small cell lung cancer who had stable disease on radiotherapy plus ipilimumab.

The CDR3 region reads CASSLYAQGAYEQYF. The nucleotides are TGCGCCAGCAGCCTCTATGCGCAGGGGGCCTACGAGCAGTACTTC. The chain is made from TRBV4-3 and TRBJ2-7; the central 7 bases match TRBD1. Taken from cysteine to phenylalanine, the CDR3 has 15 residues. The read is trimmed to its CDR3 DNA, 45 bases read in frame from base 1. At the junction V is shortened by 4 bases and J by 2 bases; bases outside the gene matches: 8. In the germline V gene, CDR1 corresponds to LGHNA and CDR2 to YSLEER.